The 26 T cell receptor beta chains below all came from one sample that was sequenced in a study of blood T cell repertoires in COVID-19. Only in-frame clones appear in the TCRdb table, and some are missing; sequencing was by immunoSEQ multiplex PCR. Among about 360,000 clones, 83% were seen once, and the ten largest hold approximately 3.1%. The sample consisted of peripheral blood. The receptors come from a man under 40 with active or convalescent COVID-19.

V usage is TRBV4-3 and J usage is TRBJ1-1; 7 positions match TRBD1. With V trimmed by 1 base and J by 9 bases, 8 bases remained unmatched. The CDR3 is 14 residues long. Germline CDR1 and CDR2: LGHNA and YSLEER. This chain's CDR3 is CASSQGRTGQKAFF. The CDR3 DNA follows: TGCGCCAGCAGCCAAGGAAGGACGGGACAGAAAGCTTTCTTT.

The chain carries TRBV9 and TRBJ2-7, with D maybe TRBD1 (5 bases). V shed 0 bases and J shed 2 bases, with 6 bases lying between them. The germline V gene has CDR1 SGDLS and CDR2 YYNGEE. CDR3 length equals 13 residues. CDR3 loop: CASSVADTYEQYF. Written as DNA, the CDR3 is TGTGCCAGCAGCGTAGCGGACACCTACGAGCAGTACTTC.

This clone was seen many times. The chain carries TRBV11-3 and TRBJ2-7, with 10 bases identical to TRBD1. The CDR3 covers 17 residues. Germline assignment: CDR1 SGHNT and CDR2 YENEEA. The V and J ends lost 5 bases and 7 bases, in that order; junction bases with no gene match: 17. CDR3 amino acids: CASSPKLPGQGTGEQYF. CDR3 nucleotide sequence: TGTGCCAGCAGCCCTAAGCTCCCGGGACAGGGGACAGGGGAGCAGTACTTC.

V and J are TRBV24-1 and TRBJ1-5; no reliable D call. This CDR3 is 13 amino acids long. Trimming removed 5 bases from V and 0 bases from J, with 4 bases in between. Germline CDR1 reads KGHDR; CDR2 reads SFDVKD. The CDR3 reads CATSAYSNQPQHF. CDR3 nucleotides: TGTGCCACCAGTGCGTATAGCAATCAGCCCCAGCATTTT.

This clone came up once. This chain joins TRBV7-9 and TRBJ2-1; 9 bases match TRBD2. The CDR3 has 16 residues. With V trimmed by 3 bases and J by 8 bases, 11 bases remained unmatched. From germline, CDR1 is SEHNR and CDR2 FQNEAQ (reference sequence). The CDR3 DNA follows: TGTGCCAGCAGCTTCCGCCCAGCGGGGGGATCGGATGAGCAGTTCTTC. This translates into CASSFRPAGGSDEQFF. The entire variable domain, with the rest obtained from reference TRBV7-9 and TRBJ2-1, is as follows: DTGVSQNPRHKITKRGQNVTFRCDPISEHNRLYWYRQTLGQGPEFLTYFQNEAQLEKSRLLSDRFSAERPKGSFSTLEIQRTEQGDSAMYLCASSFRPAGGSDEQFFGPGTRLTVL.

Worth noting for this clone: Other DNA sequences from this sample encode an identical CDR3 as well. The J gene is TRBJ1-5, the V gene TRBV9, with 7 bases identical to TRBD1. Germline loops: CDR1 SGDLS, CDR2 YYNGEE. The V segment lost 7 bases and the J segment 3 bases; nucleotides outside the gene matches: 7. The CDR3 runs 14 residues. The CDR3 loop reads CASSPGTDNQPQHF. The CDR3 DNA sequence: TGTGCCAGCTCACCCGGGACAGACAATCAGCCCCAGCATTTT.

This chain connects TRBV24-1 to TRBJ2-7; TRBD2 is a possible D gene (6 bases). Germline values: CDR1 KGHDR, CDR2 SFDVKD. This CDR3 has 11 amino acids. V lost 6 bases, J lost 4 bases, and 6 bases lay in between. In DNA, the CDR3 is TGTGCCACCAGTCGGGGGTACGAGCAGTACTTC. It specifies CATSRGYEQYF.

CDR3 nucleotide sequence: TGTGCCAGCAGCGAGCGACTAGCGGGAGTAGGCGAGCAGTTCTTC. Translated, it gives CASSERLAGVGEQFF. The V gene is TRBV7-8, the J gene TRBJ2-1; 12 bases are a match to TRBD2. With 5 bases clipped from V and 10 bases from J, the junction kept 9 bases outside the gene matches. The germline CDR1 and CDR2 sequences are SGHVS and FQNEAQ. CDR3 length: 15 residues. Looking up the rest from reference TRBV7-8 and TRBJ2-1 gives the full variable domain: GAGVSQSPRYKVAKRGQDVALRCDPISGHVSLFWYQQALGQGPEFLTYFQNEAQLDKSGLPSDRFFAERPEGSVSTLKIQRTQQEDSAVYLCASSERLAGVGEQFFGPGTRLTVL.

The rearrangement joins TRBV2 to TRBJ2-3; D is undetermined. The CDR3 contains 14 residues. The V and J ends lost 2 bases and 0 bases respectively, with 6 bases between them. The V gene's germline CDR1 is SNHLY and CDR2 FYNNEI. The CDR3 spells CASSELRSTDTQYF. The CDR3 DNA follows: TGTGCCAGCAGTGAACTTCGGAGCACAGATACGCAGTATTTT.

The chain employs TRBV9 and TRBJ2-1; 8 bases line up with TRBD2. V lost 1 base and J lost 4; bases outside the gene matches: 4. This CDR3 contains 15 residues. Looked up from germline, CDR1 is SGDLS and CDR2 is YYNGEE. The CDR3 DNA sequence: TGTGCCAGCAGCGTACGGGAGGGCTTTTACAATGAGCAGTTCTTC. Residues: CASSVREGFYNEQFF.

DNA of the CDR3: TGTGCCAGCAGCGTAGGGGCGGGGAAAGAGACCCAGTACTTC. This translates into CASSVGAGKETQYF. The gene calls are TRBV9 and TRBJ2-5; maybe TRBD2 (6 bases). Germline CDR1 SGDLS, CDR2 YYNGEE. The CDR3 totals 14 residues. V shed 0 bases and J shed 3 bases, with 9 bases lying between them.

The chain joins TRBV29-1 to TRBJ1-1, with D uncertain. This CDR3 is 13 amino acids long. CDR1 is SQVTM and CDR2 is ANQGSEA in the germline V gene. Trimming took 6 bases from V and 0 from J, leaving 11 bases between them. The CDR3 region has the DNA TGCAGCGTCTCGGGTTGGTTGAACACTGAAGCTTTCTTT. Encoded protein: CSVSGWLNTEAFF.

The V gene is TRBV11-3, the J gene TRBJ2-3, with 12 bases that match TRBD2. The germline V gene has CDR1 SGHNT and CDR2 YENEEA. J lost 4 bases, V lost 5 bases, and 4 bases had no gene match. The CDR3 covers 15 residues. DNA of the CDR3: TGTGCCAGCAGCCCAGGGACTAGCGGGCCAGATACGCAGTATTTT. Translating gives CASSPGTSGPDTQYF.

V and J are TRBV7-8 and TRBJ2-3; D perhaps matches TRBD1 (5 bases). The CDR3 length is 18 residues. Trimming shortened V by 1 base and J by 6 bases, and 23 bases separated the two germline ends. Germline V gene sequence: CDR1 SGHVS, CDR2 FQNEAQ. In DNA, the CDR3 is TGTGCCAGCAGCTTAGTTAGTCCTGCTTGGGGCACTGTTGATACGCAGTATTTT. It translates to CASSLVSPAWGTVDTQYF.

The chain carries TRBV5-1 and TRBJ2-1; TRBD2 agrees at 11 bases. Trimming at V came to 4 bases and at J to 2 bases, leaving 2 bases not matched to a gene. This CDR3 comprises 15 residues. CDR1 SGHRS and CDR2 YFSETQ come from the germline V gene. CDR3 nucleotide sequence: TGCGCCAGCAGCGGGACTAGCGGAACCTACAATGAGCAGTTCTTC. This codes for CASSGTSGTYNEQFF.

The rearrangement joins TRBV3-1 (or the pseudogene TRBV3-2) to TRBJ1-1; no reliable D call. This CDR3 is built from 14 residues. The germline V gene has CDR1 LGHDT and CDR2 YNNKEL (reference sequence). Trimming left V 1 base short and J 3 bases short, with 9 bases between. CDR3 sequence: CASSQGGADTEAFF. Written as DNA, the CDR3 is TGTGCCAGCAGCCAAGGGGGAGCAGACACTGAAGCTTTCTTT.

The V and J genes are TRBV4-3 and TRBJ2-2, with 8 bases matching TRBD2. CDR1 and CDR2 from the germline V gene are LGHNA and YSLEER. Trimming cost V 0 bases and J 0 bases; bases outside gene matches: 6. The CDR3 is 18 residues long. CDR3 sequence: CASSQEVSGGPNTGELFF. DNA for the CDR3: TGCGCCAGCAGCCAAGAAGTCAGCGGGGGCCCGAACACCGGGGAGCTGTTTTTT.

This clone has just one count. V gene TRBV15 combines with J gene TRBJ1-5; 9 positions match TRBD1. Germline values: CDR1 LNHNV, CDR2 YYDKDF (reference sequence). The V segment lost 6 bases and the J segment 7 bases; nucleotides outside the gene matches: 13. The length of the CDR3 is 16 residues. As DNA, the CDR3 is TGTGCCACCAGGAGTGTTTTACAGGGGGCCGGGCAGCCCCAGCATTTT. It encodes CATRSVLQGAGQPQHF.

This clone showed up just a few times. The chain carries TRBV14 and TRBJ2-7; possibly TRBD2 for D (5 bases). V lost 3 bases, J lost 6 bases, and 12 bases lay in between. The germline CDR1 and CDR2 sequences are SGHDN and FVKESK. CDR3 size: 13 residues. The CDR3 protein is CASSHYPGGEQYF. The CDR3 DNA is TGTGCCAGCAGCCACTACCCAGGAGGCGAGCAGTACTTC.

Turning to this clone: Other DNA sequences in this specimen translate into the identical CDR3. The V gene is TRBV9, the J gene TRBJ2-5; 7 bases are a match to TRBD2. The V gene end was trimmed by 0 bases and the J gene end by 5 bases; junction bases not matched to a gene: 4. The CDR3 is 14 residues long. CDR1 SGDLS and CDR2 YYNGEE come from the germline V gene. The CDR3, as DNA: TGTGCCAGCAGCGTAGGGAGTAGCGGGGAGACCCAGTACTTC. Residues: CASSVGSSGETQYF.

The chain combines TRBV15 with TRBJ2-5; 9 bases line up with TRBD1. The CDR3 length is 16 residues. The J segment lost 5 bases and the V segment lost 1 base, leaving 8 bases of the junction unmatched. From germline, CDR1 is LNHNV and CDR2 YYDKDF (reference sequence). The chain's CDR3 is CATSRAIQGAGETQYF. In DNA, the CDR3 is TGTGCCACCAGCAGAGCTATACAGGGGGCGGGTGAGACCCAGTACTTC.

In DNA form, the CDR3 reads TGTGCCAGCAGCCCTTCTATAATACAAGAGACCCAGTACTTC. It specifies CASSPSIIQETQYF. This chain uses TRBV11-2 with TRBJ2-5; D is unresolved. V gave up 5 bases and J gave up 2 bases, with 12 bases separating them. The CDR3 extends over 14 amino acids. In germline, CDR1 is SGHAT, CDR2 FQNNGV. The full variable domain, with the rest looked up from reference TRBV11-2 and TRBJ2-5, is EAGVAQSPRYKIIEKRQSVAFWCNPISGHATLYWYQQILGQGPKLLIQFQNNGVVDDSQLPKDRFSAERLKGVDSTLKIQPAKLEDSAVYLCASSPSIIQETQYFGPGTRLLVL.

The chain uses TRBV10-2 and TRBJ2-5, with 12 bases that match TRBD2. The CDR3 length is 17 residues. V trimming: 6 bases; J trimming: 1 base; junction bases outside the gene matches: 9. The germline CDR1 and CDR2 sequences are WSHSY and SAAADI. CDR3 nucleotide sequence: TGCGCCAGCAGCCAGGATGGACTAGCGGGGTCCCAAGAGACCCAGTACTTC. It yields the protein CASSQDGLAGSQETQYF.

The V gene is TRBV4-2, the J gene TRBJ2-3; 7 nucleotides line up with TRBD1. In germline, CDR1 is LGHNA, CDR2 YNFKEQ. Germline trimming cut 1 base from V and 0 bases from J; bases unmatched to any gene: 19. The CDR3 runs to 21 residues. The CDR3, as DNA: TGTGCCAGCAGCCAAGGAGGCCGCCGACAGGGTTGGGACGTAAGCACAGATACGCAGTATTTT. It encodes CASSQGGRRQGWDVSTDTQYF.

V and J are TRBV27 and TRBJ1-1; the D gene is possibly TRBD1 (6 bases). The V and J ends lost 3 bases and 1 base respectively, with 9 bases between them. The CDR3 length is 14 residues. Germline CDR1 reads MNHEY; CDR2 reads SMNVEV (reference sequence). The CDR3 nucleotides are TGTGCCAGCAGTTTCGTCAGGGGGAACACTGAAGCTTTCTTT. Residues: CASSFVRGNTEAFF.

The J gene is TRBJ2-7, the V gene TRBV7-9; D might be TRBD2 (5 bases). Trimming pared 2 bases from V and 11 bases from J, leaving 13 bases between. CDR3 size: 12 residues. CDR1 is SEHNR and CDR2 is FQNEAQ in the germline V gene (reference sequence). The CDR3 here is CASSLSGRAEYF. Written as DNA, the CDR3 is TGTGCCAGCAGCTTATCTGGTCGAGCGGAGTACTTC.